One sample yielded the 13 T cell receptor beta chains listed below, sequenced in a study of T cells in Graves' hyperthyroidism and ophthalmopathy. RNA transcripts were the template for amplifying TCR beta CDR3 regions. HTBI primers drove first-round RT-PCR of the TCR CDR3. MiXCR, applied by TCRdb to the multiplex PCR reads, yields one record per CDR3 protein. The sample contains a few hundred thousand distinct CDR3 sequences, just over 45% of which appear only once. The material sequenced was peripheral blood or thyroid tissue (not recorded which). Receptors originate from a woman aged 18-29 years with Graves' hyperthyroidism.

Comments on this clonotype: A read error may explain this, as a much larger clone is one base away. This chain links TRBV10-3 with TRBJ1-1, with D tentatively TRBD1 (5 bases). CDR3 size: 14 residues. The germline gives CDR1 ENHRY, CDR2 SYGVKD. V lost 5 bases, J lost 4 bases, and 14 bases lay in between. CDR3 nucleotides: TGTGCCATCAGTTACGGAGGGGACTCCACTGAAGCTTTCTTT. Translation: CAISYGGDSTEAFF.

The chain employs TRBV7-9 and TRBJ2-7; the match to TRBD2 covers 11 bases. Germline V gene sequence: CDR1 SEHNR, CDR2 FQNEAQ (reference sequence). V was clipped by 5 bases and J by 7 bases; unmatched bases: 19. The length of the CDR3 is 18 residues. CDR3 bases: TGTGCCAGCAGCCTCACCGATGGGACTAGCGGCCCCCACAATGAGCAGTACTTC. It translates to CASSLTDGTSGPHNEQYF. Supplemented by reference TRBV7-9 and TRBJ2-7, the full variable domain reads DTGVSQNPRHKITKRGQNVTFRCDPISEHNRLYWYRQTLGQGPEFLTYFQNEAQLEKSRLLSDRFSAERPKGSFSTLEIQRTEQGDSAMYLCASSLTDGTSGPHNEQYFGPGTRLTVT.

The chain combines TRBV2 with TRBJ2-7; possible D gene TRBD1, 6 bases. The CDR3 has 16 amino acids. Germline-derived CDR1 and CDR2 are SNHLY and FYNNEI. V was clipped by 3 bases and J by 7 bases, with 22 bases between them. CDR3 loop: CASSEGVGQTYNEQYF. The CDR3 coding sequence is TGTGCCAGCAGTGAGGGGGTAGGACAGACCTACAATGAGCAGTACTTC. Full variable domain (missing parts from reference TRBV2 and TRBJ2-7): EPEVTQTPSHQVTQMGQEVILRCVPISNHLYFYWYRQILGQKVEFLVSFYNNEISEKSEIFDDQFSVERPDGSNFTLKIRSTKLEDSAMYFCASSEGVGQTYNEQYFGPGTRLTVT.

The V gene is TRBV24-1, the J gene TRBJ2-5, with TRBD1 matching 9 bases. The V segment lost 3 bases and the J segment 7 bases; nucleotides outside the gene matches: 11. The germline V gene has CDR1 KGHDR and CDR2 SFDVKD. The CDR3 is 16 residues long. In DNA, the CDR3 is TGTGCCACCAGTGATCCCAACGACAGGGGGGAAGGGACCCAGTACTTC. This translates into CATSDPNDRGEGTQYF.

This clonotype has ten or more counts. The genes are TRBV19 and TRBJ2-2; TRBD1 agrees at 10 bases. The CDR3 spans 13 residues. In germline, CDR1 is LNHDA, CDR2 SQIVND (reference sequence). J lost 7 bases, V lost 7 bases, and 3 bases had no gene match. CDR3 loop: CASKDRGYGELFF. CDR3 nucleotide sequence: TGTGCCAGTAAGGACAGGGGGTACGGGGAGCTGTTTTTT.

The chain joins TRBV29-1 to TRBJ2-7; D is perhaps TRBD1 or TRBD2 (5 bases each). Germline assignment: CDR1 SQVTM and CDR2 ANQGSEA. The CDR3 sequence is 12 residues long. Between the trimmed V and J ends, which lost 4 bases and 4 bases, there was a span of 11 bases. The CDR3 spells CSVVYGGYEQYF. CDR3 coding DNA: TGCAGCGTTGTTTATGGGGGTTACGAGCAGTACTTC.

This clonotype was detected ten times or more. The V and J genes are TRBV6-5 and TRBJ1-2; no definite D call. The V end lost 3 bases, the J end lost 0 bases, and 20 bases lay between the germline ends. In germline, CDR1 is MNHEY, CDR2 SVGAGI. The CDR3 consists of 18 residues. DNA of the CDR3: TGTGCCAGCAGTTATTCTTCCGCGCAGCCAATGTCTAACTATGGCTACACCTTC. Its translation is CASSYSSAQPMSNYGYTF.

This clonotype showed up many times. The chain joins TRBV24-1 to TRBJ1-4; D unclear. V gave up 4 bases and J gave up 8 bases, with 10 bases separating them. The CDR3 has 13 residues. Germline CDR1 and CDR2: KGHDR and SFDVKD. CDR3 DNA sequence: TGTGCCACCAGTGACTTCGGATCCGAAAAACTGTTTTTT. Translated: CATSDFGSEKLFF.

The chain carries TRBV19 and TRBJ1-2; D is undetermined. The germline V gene encodes CDR1 LNHDA and CDR2 SQIVND (reference sequence). This CDR3 is built from 13 residues. V was cut by 3 bases and J by 12 bases, with 17 bases left in between. DNA of the CDR3: TGTGCCAGTAGTATTTCCGCAGCTAATGGAAACACCTTC. Its protein is CASSISAANGNTF.

This clonotype was detected only once. V usage is TRBV7-9 and J usage is TRBJ2-7, with 7 bases aligning to TRBD1. The V gene end was trimmed by 5 bases and the J gene end by 3 bases; junction bases not matched to a gene: 19. This CDR3 is 18 amino acids long. The germline V gene encodes CDR1 SEHNR and CDR2 FQNEAQ (reference sequence). The CDR3 spells CASSRWMTGFVRRYEQYF. In nucleotides, the CDR3 is TGTGCCAGCAGCCGATGGATGACAGGGTTCGTTCGTCGCTACGAGCAGTACTTC.

As concerns this clonotype: The junction departs from the called germline gene at one end, perhaps through a read error. V is TRBV18 and J is TRBJ2-5, with TRBD1 as a possible D gene (5 bases). Looked up from germline, CDR1 is KGHSH and CDR2 is LQKENI. The CDR3 runs to 16 residues. In DNA form, the CDR3 reads TGTGCCAGCTCACCCGCGGTCAAGGGGCCACAAGAGACCCAGCACTTC. It specifies CASSPAVKGPQETQHF.

The chain recombines TRBV11-3 with TRBJ2-3, with 9 bases lining up with TRBD2. The germline gives CDR1 SGHNT, CDR2 YENEEA. The CDR3 has 16 residues. V was clipped by 6 bases and J by 0 bases; unmatched bases: 7. The CDR3 protein is CASSYSTSGSTDTQYF. CDR3 DNA sequence: TGTGCCAGCAGTTACTCAACTAGCGGGAGCACAGATACGCAGTATTTT. Drawing the rest from reference TRBV11-3 and TRBJ2-3, the complete variable domain is EAGVVQSPRYKIIEKKQPVAFWCNPISGHNTLYWYLQNLGQGPELLIRYENEEAVDDSQLPKDRFSAERLKGVDSTLKIQPAELGDSAVYLCASSYSTSGSTDTQYFGPGTRLTVL.

This chain links TRBV20-1 with TRBJ1-1, with a tentative D call TRBD1 (6 bases). The CDR3 covers 13 residues. Germline CDR1 reads DFQATT; CDR2 reads SNEGSKA (reference sequence). The V end lost 3 bases, the J end lost 7 bases, and 15 bases lay between the germline ends. The CDR3 is CSASPQGLGEAFF. The CDR3 DNA follows: TGCAGTGCTAGCCCCCAGGGGTTAGGTGAAGCTTTCTTT.